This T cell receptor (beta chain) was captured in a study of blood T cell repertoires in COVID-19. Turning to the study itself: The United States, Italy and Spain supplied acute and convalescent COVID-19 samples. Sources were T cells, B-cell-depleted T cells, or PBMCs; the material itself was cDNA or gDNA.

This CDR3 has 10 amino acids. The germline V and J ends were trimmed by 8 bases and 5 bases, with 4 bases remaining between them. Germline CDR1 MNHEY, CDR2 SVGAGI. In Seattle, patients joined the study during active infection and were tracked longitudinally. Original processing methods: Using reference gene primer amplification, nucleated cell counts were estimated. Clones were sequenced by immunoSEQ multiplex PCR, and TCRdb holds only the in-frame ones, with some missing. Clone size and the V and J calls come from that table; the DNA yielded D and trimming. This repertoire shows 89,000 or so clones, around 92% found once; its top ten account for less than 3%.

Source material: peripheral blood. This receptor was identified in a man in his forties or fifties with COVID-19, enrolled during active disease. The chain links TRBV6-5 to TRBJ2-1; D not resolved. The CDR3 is CASYHNEQFF. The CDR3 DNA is TGTGCCAGCTATCACAATGAGCAGTTCTTC.